These 7 T cell receptor beta chains came from one sample sequenced in a study of beta chain features in type 1 diabetes. Expressed TCRB transcripts were sequenced because the isolated RNA had all been reverse transcribed beforehand. Measured with immunoSEQ multiplex PCR; TCRdb has only the in-frame clones, and not every one. This table has tens of thousands of clones, 25% to 35% appearing once. Source material: stem cell memory CD4+ T cells from blood. The receptors shown here come from a woman in her late teens or twenties in good health.

This chain joins TRBV15 and TRBJ1-2; D might be TRBD1 (5 bases). The CDR3 is 19 amino acids. V was cut by 0 bases and J by 4 bases, with 24 bases left in between. Per germline, CDR1 LNHNV and CDR2 YYDKDF (reference sequence). CDR3 sequence reads: CATSRDRGGVGISLYGYTF. The CDR3, as DNA: TGTGCCACCAGCAGAGATAGGGGAGGCGTGGGTATTAGCCTCTATGGCTACACCTTC.

This clone was observed a handful of times. The V call is TRBV27, the J call TRBJ1-6, with a tentative D call TRBD1 (6 bases). The germline V gene encodes CDR1 MNHEY and CDR2 SMNVEV (reference sequence). The CDR3 runs 13 residues. V lost 2 bases and J lost 10, with 9 bases in between. The CDR3 loop is CASSLGQLSPLHF. CDR3 DNA: TGTGCCAGCAGTTTAGGACAGTTATCACCCCTCCACTTT.

In this sample, this clone turned up a few times. The chain is built from TRBV12-2 and TRBJ1-1; the table's D call of TRBD1 was not tested on the DNA. TRBV12-2 is assigned pseudogene status. The CDR3 runs 11 residues. DNA of the CDR3: TGTGCAAGTCGCTTGCAGGGGTGGGCTTTCTTT. Amino acids: CASRLQGWAFF.

The gene calls are TRBV20-1 and TRBJ2-1; D is unresolved. From germline, CDR1 is DFQATT and CDR2 SNEGSKA (reference sequence). This CDR3 region has 11 residues. Trimming pared 6 bases from V and 12 bases from J, leaving 15 bases between. The CDR3, as DNA: TGCAGTGCCGCCCTAGATTCAGTGCAGTTCTTC. The encoded protein is CSAALDSVQFF.

This rearrangement joins TRBV7-3 to TRBJ1-1, with 9 bases that match TRBD1. V shed 5 bases, J shed 1 base, and the junction held 11 bases outside the gene matches. CDR3 length: 17 amino acids. Germline CDR1 reads SGHTA; CDR2 reads FQGTGA. In DNA form, the CDR3 reads TGTGCCAGCAGCCCCCCACGGGGACAGGGACCGAACACTGAAGCTTTCTTT. It codes for CASSPPRGQGPNTEAFF.

The chain joins TRBV2 to TRBJ1-2, with no clear D. The germline V gene encodes CDR1 SNHLY and CDR2 FYNNEI. Trimming left V 7 bases short and J 3 bases short, with 18 bases between. This CDR3 has 15 amino acids. Written as DNA, the CDR3 is TGTGCCAGCACTCAATCGGGAGGTTCCGACTATGGCTACACCTTC. It specifies CASTQSGGSDYGYTF.

This clone was found a few times. This chain connects TRBV9 to TRBJ2-5; perhaps TRBD1 as D (5 bases). Trimming removed 0 bases from V and 7 bases from J, with 10 bases in between. This CDR3 spans 13 amino acids. The germline gives CDR1 SGDLS, CDR2 YYNGEE. Written as DNA, the CDR3 is TGTGCCAGCAGCGTAGAGATCCAGGGGACCCAGTACTTC. Protein sequence: CASSVEIQGTQYF. Looking up the rest from reference TRBV9 and TRBJ2-5 gives the full variable domain: DSGVTQTPKHLITATGQRVTLRCSPRSGDLSVYWYQQSLDQGLQFLIQYYNGEERAKGNILERFSAQQFPDLHSELNLSSLELGDSALYFCASSVEIQGTQYFGPGTRLLVL.